The 25 T cell receptor beta chains below were found in one sample sequenced in a study of shared T cell receptors in the human thymus. Repertoires were generated with immunoSEQ multiplex PCR, while TCRdb's copy carries only in-frame clones and drops some. The repertoire consists of hundreds of thousands of clones, with 75% to 90% occurring once and the leading ten covering around 0.0094%. These data were likewise used in another study, on human thymus T cells.

The sequenced sample consisted of thymocytes. These receptors were obtained from a girl under three years old with a congenital heart defect.

This CDR3 reads CASSPLDRPYGYTF. The CDR3 nucleotides read TGTGCCAGCAGTCCTCTTGACAGGCCCTATGGCTACACCTTC. The rearrangement joins TRBV7-2 to TRBJ1-2; D is perhaps TRBD1 (6 bases). Germline V lookup: CDR1 SGHTA, CDR2 FQGNSA. V dropped 6 bases and J dropped 4 bases, with 15 bases sitting between them. The CDR3 contains 14 residues.

V usage is TRBV7-9 and J usage is TRBJ1-2; TRBD1 agrees at 8 bases. The CDR3 is 16 amino acids. V was clipped by 8 bases and J by 4 bases; unmatched bases: 15. In germline, CDR1 is SEHNR, CDR2 FQNEAQ (reference sequence). The CDR3 region is CASDWTGKGPSYGYTF. DNA of the CDR3: TGTGCCAGCGATTGGACAGGGAAGGGTCCCAGCTATGGCTACACCTTC.

V and J are TRBV4-3 and TRBJ1-1, with 8 nucleotides matching TRBD1. Germline values: CDR1 LGHNA, CDR2 YSLEER. The CDR3 loop spans 16 amino acids. V lost 3 bases, J lost 6 bases, and 12 bases stayed unmatched. The CDR3 coding sequence is TGCGCCAGCAGCCACCACGAAAGGACAGGGAGGCCTGAAGCTTTCTTT. It is translated as CASSHHERTGRPEAFF.

The chain carries TRBV9 and TRBJ1-2, with D possibly being TRBD1 (6 bases). The CDR3 is 14 amino acids. The V end was cut by 4 bases, the J end by 2 bases, with 12 bases between. CDR1 is SGDLS, CDR2 YYNGEE, per germline. This CDR3 reads CASSIDTGNYGYTF. CDR3 coding DNA: TGTGCCAGCAGCATTGATACAGGGAACTATGGCTACACCTTC.

V usage is TRBV9 and J usage is TRBJ2-5; maybe TRBD1 (5 bases). The germline V gene encodes CDR1 SGDLS and CDR2 YYNGEE. The ends were cut back, 4 bases at V and 2 bases at J, with 15 bases in the middle. The CDR3 is 15 amino acids. CDR3 sequence: CASSPRRKGQETQYF. The CDR3, as DNA: TGTGCCAGCAGCCCTAGAAGGAAGGGGCAAGAGACCCAGTACTTC.

V and J are TRBV7-9 and TRBJ2-3, with D perhaps matching TRBD2 (7 bases). The CDR3 has 17 residues. V was pared by 3 bases and J by 3 bases, with 19 bases between. Germline lookup yields CDR1 SEHNR and CDR2 FQNEAQ (reference sequence). The CDR3 loop reads CASSFRSGGRETDTQYF. CDR3 coding DNA: TGTGCCAGCAGCTTCAGGTCGGGGGGCCGAGAGACAGATACGCAGTATTTT. The entire variable domain, with the rest obtained from reference TRBV7-9 and TRBJ2-3, is as follows: DTGVSQNPRHKITKRGQNVTFRCDPISEHNRLYWYRQTLGQGPEFLTYFQNEAQLEKSRLLSDRFSAERPKGSFSTLEIQRTEQGDSAMYLCASSFRSGGRETDTQYFGPGTRLTVL.

This chain links TRBV19 with TRBJ2-2; D is perhaps TRBD1 (6 bases). The CDR3 consists of 16 residues. Per germline, CDR1 LNHDA and CDR2 SQIVND (reference sequence). V gave up 5 bases and J gave up 4 bases, with 17 bases separating them. DNA for the CDR3: TGTGCCAGTAGTTTTAACAGGGAATTGGTCACCGGGGAGCTGTTTTTT. This encodes CASSFNRELVTGELFF.

In its sample, this clone was seen once. The chain combines TRBV5-1 with TRBJ1-1, with D perhaps TRBD1 (6 bases). The CDR3 has 13 amino acids. The germline gives CDR1 SGHRS, CDR2 YFSETQ. The V end lost 0 bases, the J end lost 8 bases, and 11 bases lay between the germline ends. This CDR3 is CASSLALGTEAFF. The CDR3, as DNA: TGCGCCAGCAGCTTGGCCTTAGGGACAGAAGCTTTCTTT.

This clone has just one count. The J gene is TRBJ2-7, the V gene TRBV28; 8 bases fit TRBD1. CDR1 is MDHEN and CDR2 is SYDVKM in the germline V gene. The CDR3 consists of 17 residues. V lost 6 bases to trimming and J lost 2 bases; unmatched junction nucleotides: 15. CDR3: CASSSLQGQGAPYEQYF. The CDR3 nucleotides read TGTGCCAGCAGCTCCTTACAGGGGCAGGGGGCCCCCTACGAGCAGTACTTC. The full variable domain, its missing parts supplied by reference TRBV28 and TRBJ2-7, is DVKVTQSSRYLVKRTGEKVFLECVQDMDHENMFWYRQDPGLGLRLIYFSYDVKMKEKGDIPEGYSVSREKKERFSLILESASTNQTSMYLCASSSLQGQGAPYEQYFGPGTRLTVT.

The gene calls are TRBV30 and TRBJ2-7; no clear D gene. This CDR3 comprises 17 residues. Trimming pared 0 bases from V and 0 bases from J, leaving 18 bases between. Per the germline V gene, CDR1 is GTSNPN and CDR2 is SVGIG (reference sequence). This CDR3 is CAWSVGVGGKSSYEQYF. The CDR3 DNA reads TGTGCCTGGAGTGTAGGAGTTGGCGGAAAAAGCTCCTACGAGCAGTACTTC.

The J gene is TRBJ2-7, the V gene TRBV9; 7 positions agree with TRBD1. This CDR3 contains 14 residues. Per germline, CDR1 SGDLS and CDR2 YYNGEE. V shed 3 bases, J shed 2 bases, and the junction held 5 bases outside the gene matches. As DNA, the CDR3 is TGTGCCAGCAGCGCTGACAGGGAAACCTACGAGCAGTACTTC. Residues: CASSADRETYEQYF. Full variable domain (rest looked up from reference TRBV9 and TRBJ2-7): DSGVTQTPKHLITATGQRVTLRCSPRSGDLSVYWYQQSLDQGLQFLIQYYNGEERAKGNILERFSAQQFPDLHSELNLSSLELGDSALYFCASSADRETYEQYFGPGTRLTVT.

V gene TRBV5-1 combines with J gene TRBJ1-2; TRBD1 aligns across 9 bases. The germline V gene has CDR1 SGHRS and CDR2 YFSETQ. V shed 4 bases, J shed 3 bases, and the junction held 10 bases outside the gene matches. This CDR3 comprises 16 residues. The CDR3 region has the DNA TGCGCCAGCAGCCAGGGACAGGGAGCGATACACTATGGCTACACCTTC. Translation: CASSQGQGAIHYGYTF.

This clone was found once. The chain uses TRBV10-3 and TRBJ2-7; 10 bases are shared with TRBD1. The CDR3 contains 15 residues. Losses at the gene ends were 3 bases for V and 7 bases for J; bases not matched to a gene: 9. Germline assignment: CDR1 ENHRY and CDR2 SYGVKD. The CDR3 here is CAISDPDRGRREQYF. The CDR3 DNA follows: TGTGCCATCAGTGACCCAGACAGGGGGCGTCGAGAGCAGTACTTC.

CDR3 region: CASRTRTSGVKQYF. CDR3 coding DNA: TGTGCCAGCAGGACCCGGACTAGCGGCGTCAAGCAGTACTTC. The chain recombines TRBV6-1 with TRBJ2-7; 10 bases line up with TRBD2. The CDR3 is 14 amino acids. V lost 6 bases, J lost 8 bases, and 10 bases stayed unmatched. Germline V lookup: CDR1 MNHNS, CDR2 SASEGT.

This chain uses TRBV7-3 with TRBJ2-2; 11 nucleotides align to TRBD1. The V and J ends lost 6 bases and 6 bases, in that order; junction bases with no gene match: 12. CDR1 is SGHTA, CDR2 FQGTGA, per germline. This CDR3 is 17 amino acids long. CDR3 region: CASSLNGDRGTAGELFF. The CDR3 DNA is TGTGCCAGCAGTCTAAACGGGGACAGGGGGACGGCCGGGGAGCTGTTTTTT.

This clone turned up a few times. The chain recombines TRBV5-1 with TRBJ1-2; a possible D gene is TRBD1 (6 bases). Germline CDR1 and CDR2: SGHRS and YFSETQ. The CDR3 runs to 16 residues. V was shortened by 4 bases and J by 2 bases, with 18 bases between the two germline ends. In nucleotides, the CDR3 is TGCGCCAGCAGCACCGCCCCGGGGGGGGGCAACTATGGCTACACCTTC. This encodes CASSTAPGGGNYGYTF.

The chain is built from TRBV2 and TRBJ2-3; possibly TRBD1 for D (5 bases). CDR1 is SNHLY, CDR2 FYNNEI, per germline. The CDR3 spans 15 residues. Trimming removed 5 bases at V and 7 bases at J, with 19 bases between. The CDR3 DNA is TGTGCCAGCAGTACCAAGACTGGATACAGGAATACGCAGTATTTT. Protein product: CASSTKTGYRNTQYF.

The rearrangement uses TRBV27 and TRBJ1-1; D unresolved. Germline CDR1 MNHEY, CDR2 SMNVEV (reference sequence). The CDR3 extends over 13 amino acids. V was trimmed by 8 bases and J by 4 bases, leaving 14 bases between them. In DNA form, the CDR3 reads TGTGCCAGCCAACTACTGGGGAGCACTGAAGCTTTCTTT. As protein: CASQLLGSTEAFF.

CDR3 residues: CASSQDLTITQPQHF. The CDR3 DNA sequence: TGCGCCAGCAGCCAAGATTTAACTATCACTCAGCCCCAGCATTTT. This chain joins TRBV4-3 and TRBJ1-5; D unresolved. The germline gives CDR1 LGHNA, CDR2 YSLEER. The CDR3 runs to 15 residues. With 0 bases removed from V and 6 bases from J, the gap between germline ends came to 12 bases.

The chain couples TRBV21-1 to TRBJ1-2; the listed D gene, TRBD1, was not tested against the DNA. TRBV21-1 is described as a pseudogene. This CDR3 is built from 17 residues. The CDR3 DNA sequence: TGTGCCAGCAGCAAGATCCAAGGACAGGGAGGACTTTATGGCTACACCTTC. Residues: CASSKIQGQGGLYGYTF.

The CDR3 loop is CASSSKRLEQQPSGTQYF. CDR3 in DNA: TGTGCCAGCAGCTCTAAGAGACTAGAACAACAACCCTCCGGTACGCAGTATTTT. The rearrangement links TRBV7-8 to TRBJ2-3; D is perhaps TRBD2 (6 bases). Trimming took off 4 bases at V and 8 bases at J, with 28 bases between the two ends. Germline CDR1 SGHVS, CDR2 FQNEAQ. The CDR3 spans 18 residues.

The genes are TRBV7-2 and TRBJ2-1, with TRBD2 identical over 8 bases. The V and J ends lost 5 bases and 3 bases, in that order; junction bases with no gene match: 15. CDR3 size: 18 residues. Per the germline V gene, CDR1 is SGHTA and CDR2 is FQGNSA. CDR3 sequence: CASSRGPRERGYYNEQFF. The CDR3 DNA reads as TGTGCCAGCAGCCGAGGGCCGAGAGAGCGGGGGTACTACAATGAGCAGTTCTTC.

The chain links TRBV4-1 to TRBJ1-5; TRBD1 matches 7 bases. Unmatched junction bases numbered 17, after V lost 5 bases and J lost 4 bases. The CDR3 spans 18 residues. The germline V gene encodes CDR1 MGHRA and CDR2 YSYEKL. The CDR3 nucleotides read TGCGCCAGCAGCGCTCGTTTCACCCGGGGACAGTTAAATCAGCCCCAGCATTTT. It codes for CASSARFTRGQLNQPQHF.

This clone occurred once. This chain connects TRBV19 to TRBJ1-6; D gene uncertain. V lost 3 bases and J 5 bases, leaving 17 bases between the germline ends. Germline-derived CDR1 and CDR2 are LNHDA and SQIVND (reference sequence). The CDR3 length is 17 residues. The DNA for the CDR3 is TGTGCCAGTAGTATCGGGTCGGAGGCATTCGATAATTCACCCCTCCACTTT. Translating it yields CASSIGSEAFDNSPLHF.

The rearrangement joins TRBV18 to TRBJ2-7; maybe TRBD1 (6 bases). Germline CDR1 KGHSH, CDR2 LQKENI. V was trimmed by 2 bases and J by 2 bases, leaving 10 bases between them. The CDR3 runs to 14 residues. CDR3 region: CASSPGYRAYEQYF. CDR3 coding DNA: TGTGCCAGCTCACCAGGTTACAGGGCCTACGAGCAGTACTTC.